The rows below give T cell receptor beta chains drawn from one sample of a study of blood T cell repertoires in COVID-19. Assay used: immunoSEQ multiplex PCR; TCRdb lists only in-frame clones, some missing. This table holds about 310,000 clones, about nine tenths found once. The source material was PBMCs or T cells enriched from blood (not recorded which). The receptors derive from a man in his sixties who had recovered from COVID-19. The CDR3 runs from the conserved cysteine through the conserved F or W. D genes are given only for firm matches. Clone size is not always given. Where it is, it says once, few, many or a class for expanded clones.

len	abundance	v_gene	d_gene	j_gene	CDR3aa	CDR3nt
11	.	TRBV28	.	TRBJ1-2	CASRLTTGYTF	TGTGCCAGCAGATTAACCACAGGTTACACCTTC
16	.	TRBV6-6	.	TRBJ1-6	CASSYAGETGNSPLHF	TGTGCCAGCAGTTACGCAGGCGAAACTGGGAATTCACCCCTCCACTTT
13	.	TRBV29-1	TRBD1	TRBJ1-1	CSVGDRGLREAFF	TGCAGCGTTGGGGACAGAGGTTTGCGAGAAGCTTTCTTT
14	.	TRBV24-1	TRBD2	TRBJ2-1	CATSDFGGAGGKFF	TGTGCCACCAGTGATTTCGGGGGCGCGGGAGGGAAGTTCTTC
17	.	TRBV24-1	TRBD1	TRBJ1-4	CATSEGGTGIFHEKLFF	TGTGCCACCAGTGAAGGAGGGACAGGGATATTTCATGAAAAACTGTTTTTT
15	.	TRBV6-2/TRBV6-3	TRBD2	TRBJ2-1	CASTPGRSTYNEQFF	TGTGCCAGCACCCCCGGGAGGTCGACCTACAATGAGCAGTTCTTC
13	.	TRBV5-6	.	TRBJ1-3	CASSLWRGNTIYF	TGTGCCAGCAGCTTGTGGAGAGGAAACACCATATATTTT
17	once	TRBV5-1	TRBD1	TRBJ2-6	CASSGGTGNSGANVLTF	TGCGCCAGCAGCGGGGGGACAGGAAACTCTGGGGCCAACGTCCTGACTTTC
14	.	TRBV4-1	TRBD1	TRBJ1-1	CASSLRQGAAEAFF	TGCGCCAGCAGCCTTCGACAGGGCGCGGCTGAAGCTTTCTTT
14	few	TRBV11-1	.	TRBJ2-1	CASSLSSNYNEQFF	TGTGCCAGCAGCTTATCGAGCAACTACAATGAGCAGTTCTTC
13	.	TRBV25-1	.	TRBJ2-6	CASTIAGANVLTF	TGTGCCAGCACCATAGCTGGGGCCAACGTCCTGACTTTC
19	once	TRBV7-8	TRBD2	TRBJ2-3	CASSLPFPGLAASTDTQYF	TGTGCCAGCAGCTTGCCTTTCCCGGGACTAGCGGCTAGCACAGATACGCAGTATTTT
17	.	TRBV7-3	.	TRBJ2-5	CASSLGWGGGKQETQYF	TGTGCCAGCAGCTTAGGGTGGGGCGGGGGCAAACAAGAGACCCAGTACTTC
14	.	TRBV19	TRBD1	TRBJ1-4	CASSRDSTVEKLFF	TGTGCCAGTAGTAGGGACAGCACGGTTGAAAAACTGTTTTTT
16	.	TRBV15	TRBD1	TRBJ1-3	CATSRQGTASGNTIYF	TGTGCCACCAGCAGACAGGGGACAGCCTCTGGAAACACCATATATTTT
13	.	TRBV18	.	TRBJ1-5	CASSPGTNQPQHF	TGTGCCAGCTCACCTGGGACAAATCAGCCCCAGCATTTT
13	few	TRBV29-1	.	TRBJ1-2	CSVGDISSYGYTF	TGCAGCGTTGGGGACATTTCCAGCTATGGCTACACCTTC
13	.	TRBV10-3	.	TRBJ2-3	CAISERGTDTQYF	TGTGCCATCAGTGAGAGGGGTACAGATACGCAGTATTTT
16	.	TRBV7-3	TRBD2	TRBJ2-1	CASSLNSGSPYNEQFF	TGTGCCAGCAGCTTAAATAGCGGGAGTCCATACAATGAGCAGTTCTTC
15	.	TRBV4-3	.	TRBJ1-1	CASSLTYTRGTEAFF	TGCGCCAGCAGCCTAACCTACACTCGGGGCACTGAAGCTTTCTTT
16	.	TRBV9	.	TRBJ1-4	CASSGGEPATNEKLFF	TGTGCCAGCAGCGGGGGGGAACCTGCAACTAATGAAAAACTGTTTTTT
16	.	TRBV28	TRBD1	TRBJ2-7	CASSLWGTGGSYEQYF	TGTGCCAGCAGTTTATGGGGGACAGGGGGGTCCTACGAGCAGTACTTC
13	.	TRBV11-2	.	TRBJ2-5	CASRQAIQETQYF	TGTGCCAGCAGACAGGCCATCCAAGAGACCCAGTACTTC
15	.	TRBV29-1	TRBD1	TRBJ1-3	CSVVWTTGYGNTIYF	TGCAGCGTTGTGTGGACGACAGGGTACGGAAACACCATATATTTT
17	.	TRBV19	TRBD1	TRBJ1-5	CASRHPGTGTSNQPQHF	TGTGCCAGTAGACACCCCGGGACAGGGACTAGCAATCAGCCCCAGCATTTT
15	.	TRBV5-1	.	TRBJ1-1	CASSRQGSWETEAFF	TGCGCCAGCAGCAGGCAGGGGAGTTGGGAAACTGAAGCTTTCTTT
16	.	TRBV5-1	TRBD2	TRBJ2-5	CASSLGLAGEGETQYF	TGCGCCAGCAGCTTGGGGTTAGCGGGAGAGGGCGAGACCCAGTACTTC
14	.	TRBV6-5	TRBD1	TRBJ2-1	CASTRQGNVNEQFF	TGTGCCAGCACCAGACAGGGGAACGTCAATGAGCAGTTCTTC
15	.	TRBV6-5	TRBD1	TRBJ2-1	CASSPDRGKNNEQFF	TGTGCCAGCAGCCCGGACAGGGGGAAGAACAATGAGCAGTTCTTC
14	.	TRBV7-3	TRBD1	TRBJ2-1	CASSWGQGYNEQFF	TGTGCCAGCAGCTGGGGACAGGGGTACAATGAGCAGTTCTTC
15	.	TRBV5-4	TRBD2	TRBJ2-1	CASSLLAGGQGEQFF	TGTGCCAGCAGCTTGCTAGCGGGAGGGCAGGGCGAGCAGTTCTTC
15	once	TRBV27	TRBD2	TRBJ2-7	CASRDLAVRAHEQYF	TGTGCCAGCAGAGACCTAGCGGTTAGAGCCCACGAGCAGTACTTC
16	.	TRBV4-2	TRBD2	TRBJ2-1	CASSQEGTSGYNEQFF	TGTGCCAGCAGCCAAGAAGGGACTAGCGGATACAATGAGCAGTTCTTC
15	.	TRBV13	TRBD2	TRBJ2-7	CASSFGGGLSYEQYF	TGTGCCAGCAGCTTCGGCGGGGGACTTTCCTACGAGCAGTACTTC
14	.	TRBV7-9	.	TRBJ1-2	CASRTETALRGYTF	TGTGCCAGCAGGACAGAGACGGCCCTTCGGGGCTACACCTTC
16	.	TRBV30	.	TRBJ1-2	CAIRATRGVILYGYTF	TGTGCTATTAGGGCCACGCGGGGGGTTATTTTATATGGCTACACCTTC
15	.	TRBV5-5	TRBD1	TRBJ2-7	CASSLTPGTGYEQYF	TGTGCCAGCAGCTTGACCCCTGGGACAGGGTACGAGCAGTACTTC
16	.	TRBV4-1	.	TRBJ1-2	CASSQDPHGRAYGYTF	TGCGCCAGCAGCCAAGATCCCCACGGCAGGGCCTATGGCTACACCTTC
14	.	TRBV7-9	TRBD1	TRBJ2-1	CASSPGQGVVEQFF	TGTGCCAGCAGCCCAGGACAGGGGGTGGTTGAGCAGTTCTTC
18	once	TRBV19	TRBD1	TRBJ1-5	CASSSRTRTGGRNQPQHF	TGTGCCAGTAGTAGCCGAACGCGGACAGGGGGAAGGAATCAGCCCCAGCATTTT
14	.	TRBV5-5	TRBD2	TRBJ2-5	CASSLMTSRETQYF	TGTGCCAGCAGCTTGATGACTAGCAGGGAGACCCAGTACTTC
16	.	TRBV9	.	TRBJ2-3	CASSAMGGPYTDTQYF	TGTGCCAGCAGCGCCATGGGGGGACCATACACAGATACGCAGTATTTT
15	.	TRBV11-1	TRBD2	TRBJ2-5	CASSLTSGSVETQYF	TGTGCCAGCAGCCTCACTAGCGGGAGTGTGGAGACCCAGTACTTC
13	.	TRBV7-8	.	TRBJ2-1	CASSPPRSDEQFF	TGTGCCAGCAGCCCCCCCAGGTCCGATGAGCAGTTCTTC
13	.	TRBV29-1	TRBD2	TRBJ2-5	CSVEGTSTETQYF	TGCAGCGTTGAAGGGACTAGCACAGAGACCCAGTACTTC
16	.	TRBV9	TRBD2	TRBJ2-1	CASSVVPSGRKNEQFF	TGTGCCAGCAGCGTAGTCCCTAGCGGGAGGAAGAATGAGCAGTTCTTC
13	.	TRBV4-3	.	TRBJ1-1	CASSQLQGTEAFF	TGCGCCAGCAGCCAACTACAGGGCACTGAAGCTTTCTTT
14	.	TRBV29-1	TRBD2	TRBJ2-7	CSARGGSNAYEQYF	TGCAGCGCTCGGGGGGGTTCAAACGCCTACGAGCAGTACTTC
12	.	TRBV28	TRBD1	TRBJ2-4	CASKRTGGIQYF	TGTGCCAGCAAACGGACAGGGGGCATTCAGTACTTC
15	.	TRBV18	TRBD2	TRBJ2-1	CASSQWGRADNEQFF	TGTGCCAGCTCTCAATGGGGGAGGGCCGACAATGAGCAGTTCTTC
15	.	TRBV7-9	TRBD2	TRBJ2-1	CASSSLAGAYNEQFF	TGTGCCAGCAGCTCCCTAGCGGGAGCCTACAATGAGCAGTTCTTC
21	few	TRBV7-8	TRBD2	TRBJ2-1	CASSLAPGLAGGPSSYNEQFF	TGTGCCAGCAGCTTAGCACCGGGACTAGCGGGAGGGCCCAGCTCCTACAATGAGCAGTTCTTC
15	.	TRBV7-9	TRBD1	TRBJ1-2	CASSIPGQGNYGYTF	TGTGCCAGCAGCATCCCGGGACAGGGGAACTATGGCTACACCTTC
16	.	TRBV19	.	TRBJ2-1	CASSMPAASSYNEQFF	TGTGCCAGTAGTATGCCCGCGGCGAGCTCCTACAATGAGCAGTTCTTC
13	.	TRBV7-2	.	TRBJ1-5	CASSPPGDQPQHF	TGTGCCAGCAGCCCACCAGGGGATCAGCCCCAGCATTTT